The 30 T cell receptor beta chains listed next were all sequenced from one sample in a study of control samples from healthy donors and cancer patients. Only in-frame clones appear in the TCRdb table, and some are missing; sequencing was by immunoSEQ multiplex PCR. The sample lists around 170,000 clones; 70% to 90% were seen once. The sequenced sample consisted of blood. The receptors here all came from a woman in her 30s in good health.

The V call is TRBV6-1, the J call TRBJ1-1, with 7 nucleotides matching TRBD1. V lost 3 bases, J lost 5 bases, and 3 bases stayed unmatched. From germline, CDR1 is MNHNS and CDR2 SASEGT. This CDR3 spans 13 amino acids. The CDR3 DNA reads TGTGCCAGCAGTGACGGGACAGTTACTGAAGCTTTCTTT. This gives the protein CASSDGTVTEAFF.

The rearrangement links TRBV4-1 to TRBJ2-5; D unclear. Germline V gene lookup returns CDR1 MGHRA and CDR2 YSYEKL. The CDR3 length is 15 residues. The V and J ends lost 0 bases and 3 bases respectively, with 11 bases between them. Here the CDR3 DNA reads TGCGCCAGCAGCCAAGATGGAGTAGTTGAAGAGACCCAGTACTTC. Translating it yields CASSQDGVVEETQYF.

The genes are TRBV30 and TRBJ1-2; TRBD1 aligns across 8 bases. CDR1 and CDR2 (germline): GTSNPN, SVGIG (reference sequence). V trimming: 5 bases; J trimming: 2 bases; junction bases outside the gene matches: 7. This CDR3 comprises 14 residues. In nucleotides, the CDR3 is TGTGCCTGGGGGACAGGCGAACTGAACTATGGCTACACCTTC. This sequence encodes CAWGTGELNYGYTF.

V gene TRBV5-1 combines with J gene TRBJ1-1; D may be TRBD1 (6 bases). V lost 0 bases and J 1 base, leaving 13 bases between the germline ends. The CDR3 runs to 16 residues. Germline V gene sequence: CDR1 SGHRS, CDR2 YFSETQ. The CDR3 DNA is TGCGCCAGCAGCTTGGGGTCCGGGGGGGCGAACACTGAAGCTTTCTTT. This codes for CASSLGSGGANTEAFF.

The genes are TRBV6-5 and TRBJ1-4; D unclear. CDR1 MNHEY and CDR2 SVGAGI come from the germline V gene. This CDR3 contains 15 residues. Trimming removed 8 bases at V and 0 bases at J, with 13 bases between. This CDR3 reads CASRRSYTTNEKLFF. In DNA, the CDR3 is TGTGCCAGCCGACGATCTTATACAACTAATGAAAAACTGTTTTTT.

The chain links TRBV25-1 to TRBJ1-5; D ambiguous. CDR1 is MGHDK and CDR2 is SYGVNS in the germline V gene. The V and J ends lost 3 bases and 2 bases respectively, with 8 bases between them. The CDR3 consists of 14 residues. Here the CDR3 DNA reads TGTGCCAGCAGTGAGACCGCTCGCAATCAGCCCCAGCATTTT. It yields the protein CASSETARNQPQHF.

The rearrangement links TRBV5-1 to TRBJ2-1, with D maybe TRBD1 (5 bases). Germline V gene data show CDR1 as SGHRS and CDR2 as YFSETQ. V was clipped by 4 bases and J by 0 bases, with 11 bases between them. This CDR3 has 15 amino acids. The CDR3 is CASSARQTSYNEQFF. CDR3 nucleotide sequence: TGCGCCAGCAGCGCAAGACAGACCTCCTACAATGAGCAGTTCTTC. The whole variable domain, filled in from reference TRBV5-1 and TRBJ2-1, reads KAGVTQTPRYLIKTRGQQVTLSCSPISGHRSVSWYQQTPGQGLQFLFEYFSETQRNKGNFPGRFSGRQFSNSRSEMNVSTLELGDSALYLCASSARQTSYNEQFFGPGTRLTVL.

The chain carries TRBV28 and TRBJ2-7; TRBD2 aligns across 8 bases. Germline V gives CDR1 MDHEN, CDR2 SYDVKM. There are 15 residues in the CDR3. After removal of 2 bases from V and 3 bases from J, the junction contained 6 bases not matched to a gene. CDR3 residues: CASSLTSGPFYEQYF. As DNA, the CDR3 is TGTGCCAGCAGTTTAACTAGCGGACCCTTCTACGAGCAGTACTTC.

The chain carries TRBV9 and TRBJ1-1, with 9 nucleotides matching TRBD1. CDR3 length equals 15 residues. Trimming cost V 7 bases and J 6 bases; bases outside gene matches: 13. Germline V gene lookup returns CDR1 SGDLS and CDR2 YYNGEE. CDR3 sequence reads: CASSQGPDRGSEAFF. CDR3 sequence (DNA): TGTGCCAGCTCCCAAGGCCCTGACAGGGGGTCTGAAGCTTTCTTT.

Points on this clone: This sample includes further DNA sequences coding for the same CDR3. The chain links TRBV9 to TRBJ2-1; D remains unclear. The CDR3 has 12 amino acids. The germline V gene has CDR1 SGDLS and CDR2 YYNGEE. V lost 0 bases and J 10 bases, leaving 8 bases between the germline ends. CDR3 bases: TGTGCCAGCAGCGTAGAAGGTGGGGAGCAGTTCTTC. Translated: CASSVEGGEQFF.

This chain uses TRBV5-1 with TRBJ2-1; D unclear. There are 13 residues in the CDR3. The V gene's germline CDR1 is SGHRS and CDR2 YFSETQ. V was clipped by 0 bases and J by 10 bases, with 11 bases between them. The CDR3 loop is CASSLAGEGEQFF. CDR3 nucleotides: TGCGCCAGCAGCTTGGCTGGGGAAGGAGAGCAGTTCTTC.

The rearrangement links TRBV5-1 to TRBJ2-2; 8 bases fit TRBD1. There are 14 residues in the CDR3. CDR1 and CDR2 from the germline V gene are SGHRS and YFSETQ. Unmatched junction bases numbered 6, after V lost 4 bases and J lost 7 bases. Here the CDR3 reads CASSPGDRYGELFF. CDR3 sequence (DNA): TGCGCCAGCAGCCCAGGGGACAGGTACGGGGAGCTGTTTTTT.

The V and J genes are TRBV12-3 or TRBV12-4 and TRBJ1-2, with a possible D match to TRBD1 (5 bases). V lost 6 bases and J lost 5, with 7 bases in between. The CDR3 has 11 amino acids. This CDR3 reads CASSDRYGYTF. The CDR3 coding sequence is TGTGCCAGCAGCGACAGATATGGCTACACCTTC.

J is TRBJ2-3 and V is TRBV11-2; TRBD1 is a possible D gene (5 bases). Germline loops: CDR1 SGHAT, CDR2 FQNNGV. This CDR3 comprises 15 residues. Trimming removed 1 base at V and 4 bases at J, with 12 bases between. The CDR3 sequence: CASSLGFRAADTQYF. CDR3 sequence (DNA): TGTGCCAGCAGCTTAGGTTTCAGGGCTGCAGATACGCAGTATTTT.

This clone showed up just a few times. In DNA form, the CDR3 reads TGTGCCACCAGTGGGACGGACAGGGTCACAGATACGCAGTATTTT. It translates to CATSGTDRVTDTQYF. The chain carries TRBV24-1 and TRBJ2-3, with 8 bases fitting TRBD1. Germline lookup yields CDR1 KGHDR and CDR2 SFDVKD. J gave up 2 bases and V 5 bases, and 5 bases lay outside the gene matches. The CDR3 spans 15 residues.

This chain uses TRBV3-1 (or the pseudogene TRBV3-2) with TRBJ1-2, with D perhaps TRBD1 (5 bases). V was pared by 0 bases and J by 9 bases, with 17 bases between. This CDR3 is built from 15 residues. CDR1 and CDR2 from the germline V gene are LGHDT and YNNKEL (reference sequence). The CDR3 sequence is CASSQDRGRAQSYTF. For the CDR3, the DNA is TGTGCCAGCAGCCAAGATCGAGGCAGGGCACAGAGCTACACCTTC.

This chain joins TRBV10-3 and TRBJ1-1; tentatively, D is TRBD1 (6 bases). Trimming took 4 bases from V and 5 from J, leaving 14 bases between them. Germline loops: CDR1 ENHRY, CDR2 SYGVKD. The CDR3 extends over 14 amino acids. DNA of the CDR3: TGTGCCATCAGTGGTGGCAGGGGAGAAACTGAAGCTTTCTTT. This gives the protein CAISGGRGETEAFF.

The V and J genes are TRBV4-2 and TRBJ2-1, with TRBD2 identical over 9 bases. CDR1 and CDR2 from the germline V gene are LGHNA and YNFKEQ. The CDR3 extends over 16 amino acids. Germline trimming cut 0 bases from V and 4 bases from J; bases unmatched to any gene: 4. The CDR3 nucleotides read TGTGCCAGCAGCCAAGAGCGGGAGGGCATATACAATGAGCAGTTCTTC. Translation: CASSQEREGIYNEQFF.

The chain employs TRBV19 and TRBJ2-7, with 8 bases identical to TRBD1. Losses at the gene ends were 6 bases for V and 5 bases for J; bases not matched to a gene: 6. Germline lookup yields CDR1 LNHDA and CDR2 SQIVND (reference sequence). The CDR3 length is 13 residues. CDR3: CASRDADRDEQYV. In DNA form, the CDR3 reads TGTGCCAGTAGAGACGCGGACAGGGACGAGCAGTACGTC.

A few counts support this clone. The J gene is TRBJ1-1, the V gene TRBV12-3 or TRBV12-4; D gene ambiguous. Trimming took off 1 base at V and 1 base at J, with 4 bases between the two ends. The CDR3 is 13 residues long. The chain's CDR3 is CASSLVTNTEAFF. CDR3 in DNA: TGTGCCAGCAGTTTAGTGACGAACACTGAAGCTTTCTTT.

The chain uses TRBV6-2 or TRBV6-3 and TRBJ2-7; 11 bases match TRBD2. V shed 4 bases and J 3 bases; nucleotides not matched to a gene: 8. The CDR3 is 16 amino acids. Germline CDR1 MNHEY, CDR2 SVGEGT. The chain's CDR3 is CASSLAGGINRYEQYF. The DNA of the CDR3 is TGTGCCAGCAGTTTAGCGGGAGGGATTAATCGCTACGAGCAGTACTTC.

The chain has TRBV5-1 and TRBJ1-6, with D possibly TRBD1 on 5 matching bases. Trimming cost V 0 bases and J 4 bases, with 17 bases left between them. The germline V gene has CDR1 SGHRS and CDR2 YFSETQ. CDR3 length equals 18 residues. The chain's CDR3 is CASSLEISGGGYNSPLHF. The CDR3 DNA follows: TGCGCCAGCAGCTTGGAAATATCGGGGGGAGGGTATAATTCACCCCTCCACTTT. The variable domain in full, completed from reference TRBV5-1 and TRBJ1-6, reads KAGVTQTPRYLIKTRGQQVTLSCSPISGHRSVSWYQQTPGQGLQFLFEYFSETQRNKGNFPGRFSGRQFSNSRSEMNVSTLELGDSALYLCASSLEISGGGYNSPLHFGNGTRLTVT.

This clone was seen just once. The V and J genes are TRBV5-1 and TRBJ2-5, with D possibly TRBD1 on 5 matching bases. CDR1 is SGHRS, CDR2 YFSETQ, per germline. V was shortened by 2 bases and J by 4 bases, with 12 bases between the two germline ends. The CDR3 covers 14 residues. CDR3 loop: CASSFSQGGETQYF. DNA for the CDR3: TGCGCCAGCAGCTTTTCCCAGGGTGGAGAGACCCAGTACTTC.

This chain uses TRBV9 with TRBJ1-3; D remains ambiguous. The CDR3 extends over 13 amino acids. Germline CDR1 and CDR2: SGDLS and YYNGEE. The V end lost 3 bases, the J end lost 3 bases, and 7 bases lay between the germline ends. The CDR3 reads CASSEGYGNTIYF. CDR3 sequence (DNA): TGTGCCAGCAGCGAGGGCTATGGAAACACCATATATTTT.

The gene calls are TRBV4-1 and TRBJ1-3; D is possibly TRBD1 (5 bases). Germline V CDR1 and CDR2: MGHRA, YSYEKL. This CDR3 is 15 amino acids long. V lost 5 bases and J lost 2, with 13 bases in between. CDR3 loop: CASSDPGYPGNTIYF. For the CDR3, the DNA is TGCGCCAGCAGCGATCCAGGGTATCCTGGAAACACCATATATTTT.

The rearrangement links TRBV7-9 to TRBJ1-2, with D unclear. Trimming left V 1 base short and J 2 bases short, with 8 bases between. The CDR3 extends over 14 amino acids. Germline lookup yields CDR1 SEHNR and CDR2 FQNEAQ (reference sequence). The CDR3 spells CASSLGPGNYGYTF. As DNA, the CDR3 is TGTGCCAGCAGCTTAGGGCCGGGGAACTATGGCTACACCTTC.

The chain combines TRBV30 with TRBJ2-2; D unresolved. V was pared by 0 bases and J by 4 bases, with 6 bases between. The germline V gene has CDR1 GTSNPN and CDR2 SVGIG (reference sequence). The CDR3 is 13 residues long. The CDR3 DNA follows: TGTGCCTGGAGTGTATTGGGCACCGGGGAGCTGTTTTTT. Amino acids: CAWSVLGTGELFF.

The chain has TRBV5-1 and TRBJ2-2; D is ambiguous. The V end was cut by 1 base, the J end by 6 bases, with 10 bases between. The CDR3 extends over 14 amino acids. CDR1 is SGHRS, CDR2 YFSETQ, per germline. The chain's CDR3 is CASSLTTVSGELFF. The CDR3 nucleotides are TGCGCCAGCAGCTTGACTACCGTGTCCGGGGAGCTGTTTTTT.

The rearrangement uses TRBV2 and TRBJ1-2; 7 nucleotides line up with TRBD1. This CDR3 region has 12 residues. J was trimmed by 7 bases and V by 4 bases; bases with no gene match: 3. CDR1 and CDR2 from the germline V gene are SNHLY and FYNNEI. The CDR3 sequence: CASSVDRAGYTF. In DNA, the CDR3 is TGTGCCAGCAGTGTTGACAGGGCTGGCTACACCTTC.

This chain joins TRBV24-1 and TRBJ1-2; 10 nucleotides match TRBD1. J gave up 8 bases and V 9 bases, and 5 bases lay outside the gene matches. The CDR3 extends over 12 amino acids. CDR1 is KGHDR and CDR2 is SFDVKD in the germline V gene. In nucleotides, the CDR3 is TGTGCCACCGCCGGGACAGGGGAAGGCTACACCTTC. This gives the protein CATAGTGEGYTF.